This TCR beta chain was found in a study of radiotherapy plus CTLA-4 blockade in lung cancer. In regard to this clone: Its antigen is still unknown.

The study, taken as a whole, reports: After radiotherapy and ipilimumab, tumor-derived clones expanded in peripheral blood.

Method: immunoSEQ multiplex PCR; TCRdb's copy keeps in-frame clones and lacks some. This repertoire shows some 73,000 clones, around 79% found once; its top ten account for about 20%. The CDR3 has 11 residues. Germline V gene data show CDR1 as SNHLY and CDR2 as FYNNEI. Trimming removed 7 bases at V and 5 bases at J, with 8 bases between. The clonotype originates from a human donor with non-small cell lung cancer whose response to radiotherapy plus ipilimumab could not be evaluated. Some clones in this sample may be carry-over from other donors' samples. Sequenced here: peripheral blood, sampled from a patient treated with radiotherapy plus ipilimumab. The V and J genes are TRBV2 and TRBJ2-5; D ambiguous. CDR3 in amino acids: CASKYQETQYF. In nucleotides, the CDR3 is TGTGCCAGCAAATATCAGGAGACCCAGTACTTC.